This paragraph reports one T cell receptor beta chain. The target antigen is unknown. This sample was included in a study of cytomegalovirus exposure and HLA in healthy donors. On the study more broadly: Early on, a data release was issued that held 80 million to 90 million unique TCRs from HLA-typed donors. Study results and limitations: Reportedly, fewer N-insertions than the approximately 690-donor mean appeared in an Asian-associated ancestry cluster in a later analysis. Earlier findings revealed that most TCR beta V segments proved productive either about 87% or about 30% of the time.

The CDR3 is 16 amino acids. In germline, CDR1 is LNHDA, CDR2 SQIVND (reference sequence). V lost 5 bases, J lost 3 bases, and 19 bases lay in between. PCR used 60 Vbeta primers and 13 Jbeta primers. Sequencing was performed with immunoSEQ multiplex PCR; in TCRdb, only in-frame clones are kept and a portion is missing. The repertoire holds roughly 120,000 clones, with around 60% as singletons. The specimen was PBMCs. The chain carries TRBV19 and TRBJ1-1; possibly TRBD1 for D (5 bases). This receptor was identified in a woman aged 40 to 50 in good health and CMV-seropositive. Here the CDR3 DNA reads TGTGCCAGTAGTCCTATACCTCAGGGTTTTGACACTGAAGCTTTCTTT. Translating it yields CASSPIPQGFDTEAFF.